This is a list of T cell receptor beta chains from one sample in a study of blood T cell repertoires in COVID-19. The protocol was immunoSEQ multiplex PCR, while the TCRdb copy is restricted to in-frame clones and leaves out a portion. The sample consists of about 240,000 clones, 70% to 90% of them appearing once. Sequenced material: peripheral blood. These receptors were collected from a woman aged 55-75 years with active or convalescent COVID-19. CDR3s include the opening cysteine and the closing phenylalanine or tryptophan. Size values are once, few and many counts, or a class for expanded clones, and some rows have none.

j_call: TRBJ1-5; clone_size: once; v_call: TRBV27; cdr3_aa: CASSLTALNQPQHF
j_call: TRBJ1-6; clone_size: NA; v_call: TRBV9; cdr3_aa: CASSARDRYSPLHF
j_call: TRBJ2-1; clone_size: NA; v_call: TRBV27; cdr3_aa: CASSSLAGRDEQFF
j_call: TRBJ2-2; clone_size: NA; v_call: TRBV13; cdr3_aa: CASSLLPTNNLNTGELFF
j_call: TRBJ2-3; clone_size: few; v_call: TRBV4-2; cdr3_aa: CASSQDPGGDTQYF
j_call: TRBJ1-5; clone_size: NA; v_call: TRBV11-2; cdr3_aa: CASSLGSSQNQPQHF
j_call: TRBJ1-1; clone_size: NA; v_call: TRBV18; cdr3_aa: CASSSPGAEAFF
j_call: TRBJ2-1; clone_size: NA; v_call: TRBV5-4; cdr3_aa: CASSLGTGTSGDRFF
j_call: TRBJ2-3; clone_size: NA; v_call: TRBV12-3/TRBV12-4; cdr3_aa: CASSLSSTDTQYF
j_call: TRBJ1-6; clone_size: NA; v_call: TRBV14; cdr3_aa: CASSQERGSPLHF
j_call: TRBJ2-2; clone_size: NA; v_call: TRBV7-2; cdr3_aa: CASSLVGLAGGLFGELFF
j_call: TRBJ1-1; clone_size: once; v_call: TRBV18; cdr3_aa: CASSPLTGRLTEAFF
j_call: TRBJ2-1; clone_size: NA; v_call: TRBV27; cdr3_aa: CASSFLYNEQFF
j_call: TRBJ1-2; clone_size: NA; v_call: TRBV19; cdr3_aa: CASRGGGGYTF
j_call: TRBJ1-1; clone_size: NA; v_call: TRBV28; cdr3_aa: CASSLPGQGFAEAFF
j_call: TRBJ2-1; clone_size: NA; v_call: TRBV6-4; cdr3_aa: CASSLAGDYNEQFF
j_call: TRBJ1-2; clone_size: NA; v_call: TRBV5-1; cdr3_aa: CASSLRGAFNYGYTF
j_call: TRBJ2-1; clone_size: NA; v_call: TRBV5-1; cdr3_aa: CASSLNGRGSYNEQFF
j_call: TRBJ2-1; clone_size: NA; v_call: TRBV9; cdr3_aa: CASSVVQAGADEQFF
j_call: TRBJ2-2; clone_size: NA; v_call: TRBV30; cdr3_aa: CAWKFGQGARTGELFF
j_call: TRBJ1-1; clone_size: NA; v_call: TRBV5-1; cdr3_aa: CASSLRQGVTNTEAFF
j_call: TRBJ1-5; clone_size: NA; v_call: TRBV2; cdr3_aa: CASSSRGRNQPQHF
j_call: TRBJ2-5; clone_size: NA; v_call: TRBV2; cdr3_aa: CASSAFLAGKETQYF
j_call: TRBJ2-2; clone_size: few; v_call: TRBV19; cdr3_aa: CASSARTGRVGELFF
j_call: TRBJ2-6; clone_size: NA; v_call: TRBV7-2; cdr3_aa: CASSPPGSNVLTF
j_call: TRBJ2-5; clone_size: few; v_call: TRBV9; cdr3_aa: CASSVVTGAQETQYF
j_call: TRBJ2-5; clone_size: NA; v_call: TRBV6-6; cdr3_aa: CASSSSGEGETQYF
j_call: TRBJ1-5; clone_size: NA; v_call: TRBV4-1; cdr3_aa: CASSQDSVAGPQHF
j_call: TRBJ2-5; clone_size: NA; v_call: TRBV3-1/TRBV3-2; cdr3_aa: CASSHAGGETQYF